The 19 T cell receptor beta chains presented below share a single source sample, sequenced in a study of blood T cell repertoires in COVID-19. Produced via immunoSEQ multiplex PCR; TCRdb's table is partial and in-frame only. The data contain about 110,000 clones, about 64% of them singletons. The sequenced sample consisted of peripheral blood. The receptors were gathered from a human donor with acute or convalescent COVID-19. The donor label of this sample is uncertain.

This chain uses TRBV18 with TRBJ2-7, with TRBD1 identical over 11 bases. CDR1 and CDR2 (germline): KGHSH, LQKENI. The junction had 6 bases not matched to a gene; V was cut back by 5 bases and J by 6 bases. This CDR3 has 14 amino acids. CDR3 sequence: CASSGGQGVVEQYF. CDR3 coding DNA: TGTGCCAGCTCAGGGGGACAGGGGGTCGTCGAGCAGTACTTC.

This clone has just a few counts. This rearrangement joins TRBV3-1 (or the pseudogene TRBV3-2) to TRBJ2-5, with TRBD2 as a possible D gene (5 bases). The germline V gene encodes CDR1 LGHDT and CDR2 YNNKEL (reference sequence). The V end was cut by 0 bases, the J end by 2 bases, with 10 bases between. The CDR3 loop spans 15 amino acids. DNA for the CDR3: TGTGCCAGCAGCCAAGAGTTAGCGAAACAAGAGACCCAGTACTTC. Protein: CASSQELAKQETQYF.

As DNA, the CDR3 is TGCAGCGCTGGGACAGACTACGAGCAGTACGTC. This encodes CSAGTDYEQYV. The chain has TRBV29-1 and TRBJ2-7; 7 bases line up with TRBD1. The CDR3 length is 11 residues. Germline-derived CDR1 and CDR2 are SQVTM and ANQGSEA. J gave up 3 bases and V 7 bases, and 3 bases lay outside the gene matches.

The chain uses TRBV4-1 and TRBJ2-5; 7 bases are a match to TRBD1. Germline V gene lookup returns CDR1 MGHRA and CDR2 YSYEKL. The CDR3 sequence is 14 residues long. The junction had 3 bases not matched to a gene; V was cut back by 2 bases and J by 3 bases. CDR3 amino acids: CASSQPGTEETQYF. Written as DNA, the CDR3 is TGCGCCAGCAGCCAACCCGGGACAGAAGAGACCCAGTACTTC.

This chain joins TRBV25-1 and TRBJ2-7, with no clear D. Germline CDR1 is MGHDK and CDR2 is SYGVNS. V was clipped by 1 base and J by 3 bases, with 10 bases between them. The CDR3 sequence is 14 residues long. CDR3 DNA sequence: TGTGCCAGCAGTGAATCAAACAGCTTCTACGAGCAGTACTTC. It specifies CASSESNSFYEQYF.

CDR3 in amino acids: CASSERQGTGYTF. The CDR3 DNA reads TGTGCCAGCAGTGAAAGGCAGGGGACCGGCTACACCTTC. This chain uses TRBV6-1 with TRBJ1-2, with D perhaps TRBD1 (6 bases). Deletions cut 2 bases from V and 8 bases from J, with 12 bases between. The germline CDR1 and CDR2 sequences are MNHNS and SASEGT. The CDR3 runs to 13 residues.

The chain couples TRBV9 to TRBJ1-3; D might be TRBD1 (6 bases). The CDR3 extends over 16 amino acids. Trimming stripped 4 bases from V and 0 bases from J, with 14 bases between. Per germline, CDR1 SGDLS and CDR2 YYNGEE. The DNA for the CDR3 is TGTGCCAGCAGCCCTAGACAGGACCTCTCTGGAAACACCATATATTTT. The encoded protein is CASSPRQDLSGNTIYF. Variable domain in full (rest from reference TRBV9 and TRBJ1-3): DSGVTQTPKHLITATGQRVTLRCSPRSGDLSVYWYQQSLDQGLQFLIQYYNGEERAKGNILERFSAQQFPDLHSELNLSSLELGDSALYFCASSPRQDLSGNTIYFGEGSWLTVV.

V is TRBV9 and J is TRBJ2-2; no clear D. From germline, CDR1 is SGDLS and CDR2 YYNGEE. Trimming pared 2 bases from V and 1 base from J, leaving 6 bases between. The CDR3 runs to 14 residues. The CDR3 reads CASSVQVNTGELFF. The CDR3 DNA reads as TGTGCCAGCAGCGTCCAGGTGAACACCGGGGAGCTGTTTTTT.

The chain combines TRBV6-5 with TRBJ2-7, with TRBD2 identical over 8 bases. After removal of 6 bases from V and 7 bases from J, the junction contained 11 bases not matched to a gene. The germline V gene encodes CDR1 MNHEY and CDR2 SVGAGI. This CDR3 contains 14 residues. DNA of the CDR3: TGTGCCAGCAGGAGGGTAGCGGGGCCCTGGGAGCAGTACTTC. Its translation is CASRRVAGPWEQYF.

The chain's CDR3 is CASSSPGQELYGYTF. Here the CDR3 DNA reads TGCGCCAGCAGCTCACCGGGACAGGAACTTTATGGCTACACCTTC. V is TRBV5-1 and J is TRBJ1-2; TRBD1 aligns across 8 bases. The V and J ends lost 3 bases and 5 bases, in that order; junction bases with no gene match: 9. This CDR3 contains 15 residues. Looked up from germline, CDR1 is SGHRS and CDR2 is YFSETQ.

The V and J genes are TRBV5-1 and TRBJ1-2, with D possibly matching TRBD1 (5 bases). In germline, CDR1 is SGHRS, CDR2 YFSETQ. The CDR3 length is 15 residues. Trimming pared 6 bases from V and 2 bases from J, leaving 17 bases between. The CDR3 is CASNPLAGPNYGYTF. DNA for the CDR3: TGCGCCAGCAACCCCCTCGCAGGGCCCAACTATGGCTACACCTTC.

The chain uses TRBV7-9 and TRBJ2-5; 7 nucleotides align to TRBD1. Germline V CDR1 and CDR2: SEHNR, FQNEAQ (reference sequence). Trimming took 5 bases from V and 5 from J; bases not matched to a gene: 8. The CDR3 is 14 residues long. The DNA of the CDR3 is TGTGCCAGCAGCCTAAGACAGGGTCAGGAGACCCAGTACTTC. It specifies CASSLRQGQETQYF.

The chain couples TRBV19 to TRBJ2-1; possibly TRBD2 for D (6 bases). CDR1 is LNHDA and CDR2 is SQIVND in the germline V gene (reference sequence). The CDR3 spans 14 residues. The germline V and J ends were trimmed by 3 bases and 6 bases, with 12 bases remaining between them. CDR3 sequence (DNA): TGTGCCAGTAGTATCTCCGGGGGTATCAATGAGCAGTTCTTC. Its protein is CASSISGGINEQFF. Together with reference TRBV19 and TRBJ2-1, the CDR3 gives the full variable domain: DGGITQSPKYLFRKEGQNVTLSCEQNLNHDAMYWYRQDPGQGLRLIYYSQIVNDFQKGDIAEGYSVSREKKESFPLTVTSAQKNPTAFYLCASSISGGINEQFFGPGTRLTVL.

The chain has TRBV6-5 and TRBJ2-1; the D gene is possibly TRBD1 (5 bases). V dropped 6 bases and J dropped 10 bases, with 13 bases sitting between them. This CDR3 has 12 residues. Germline V gene data show CDR1 as MNHEY and CDR2 as SVGAGI. For the CDR3, the DNA is TGTGCCAGCAGCCGGCAGGGTTTCGAGCAGTTCTTC. Its protein is CASSRQGFEQFF.

This chain links TRBV7-2 with TRBJ2-2; no reliable D call. Trimming left V 3 bases short and J 1 base short, with 3 bases between. Germline V gene lookup returns CDR1 SGHTA and CDR2 FQGNSA. The CDR3 covers 13 residues. The CDR3 DNA follows: TGTGCCAGCAGCTTCGTGAACACCGGGGAGCTGTTTTTT. Translating it yields CASSFVNTGELFF.

The chain links TRBV3-1 (or the pseudogene TRBV3-2) to TRBJ2-3, with D tentatively TRBD2 (6 bases). V was clipped by 2 bases and J by 6 bases, with 12 bases between them. Germline values: CDR1 LGHDT, CDR2 YNNKEL (reference sequence). The CDR3 consists of 14 residues. The CDR3 DNA sequence: TGTGCCAGCAGCCAACCTAGCGCTCCGGATACGCAGTATTTT. Amino acid sequence: CASSQPSAPDTQYF.

In this sample, this clone turned up a few times. The chain joins TRBV2 to TRBJ1-1, with 9 bases identical to TRBD1. The trim removed 6 bases at V and 5 bases at J, leaving 4 bases unmatched. This CDR3 comprises 13 residues. Germline-derived CDR1 and CDR2 are SNHLY and FYNNEI. The CDR3 loop is CASRDRGITEAFF. As DNA, the CDR3 is TGTGCCAGCAGGGACAGGGGTATAACTGAAGCTTTCTTT.

The gene calls are TRBV18 and TRBJ2-7; D gene uncertain. This CDR3 spans 13 amino acids. The germline V gene has CDR1 KGHSH and CDR2 LQKENI. V gave up 2 bases and J gave up 3 bases, with 8 bases separating them. The CDR3 reads CASSPVESYEQYV. CDR3 nucleotides: TGTGCCAGCTCACCAGTTGAGAGCTACGAGCAGTACGTC.

The chain joins TRBV5-1 to TRBJ1-4; no reliable D call. Trimming removed 0 bases at V and 0 bases at J, with 18 bases between. The germline V gene encodes CDR1 SGHRS and CDR2 YFSETQ. The CDR3 totals 19 residues. CDR3 in amino acids: CASSLAAWERRATNEKLFF. In nucleotides, the CDR3 is TGCGCCAGCAGCTTGGCCGCTTGGGAGAGAAGGGCAACTAATGAAAAACTGTTTTTT. Combining the CDR3 with reference TRBV5-1 and TRBJ1-4 gives the whole variable domain KAGVTQTPRYLIKTRGQQVTLSCSPISGHRSVSWYQQTPGQGLQFLFEYFSETQRNKGNFPGRFSGRQFSNSRSEMNVSTLELGDSALYLCASSLAAWERRATNEKLFFGSGTQLSVL.